This TCR beta chain was documented in a study of T-cell memory formation after mild COVID-19. Notes on the study in general: That cross-reactive memory joined was suggested by some responding clones appearing in pre-infection memory. Contracting clones, day 15 to 85, had balanced CD4/CD8, and later expanders favored CD4+. Nothing confirmed that second-wave clones peaking on day 37 were specific for SARS-CoV-2.

Comments on this clonotype: Its antigen remains unidentified.

Germline V gene sequence: CDR1 SGDLS, CDR2 YYNGEE. Trimming stripped 4 bases from V and 3 bases from J, with 14 bases between. The CDR3 has 14 amino acids. MiXCR, run by TCRdb on the 5' RACE reads, gives a single entry per CDR3 protein. The sample shows around 300,000 distinct CDR3 sequences, roughly 15% of them seen only once. The sample was PBMCs or a T cell subset sorted from them (not recorded which). The receptor comes from a man between 18 and 35 years old who had mild COVID-19 (a few samples of this study predate the infection). Cell type and time point are not known. The rearrangement links TRBV9 to TRBJ2-7; weak D call: TRBD2 (6 bases). This CDR3 reads CASSPRPDYYEQYV. The CDR3 DNA reads TGTGCCAGCAGCCCCCGACCGGACTACTACGAGCAGTACGTC.